This T cell receptor (beta chain) was sequenced during a study of tumor-infiltrating lymphocytes in primary liver carcinoma. Study context: Per sample, productive TCRbeta reads numbered roughly 3.65 to 7.5 million, similar across tissue types. The study's findings and limits: Tumor samples exhibited a significantly greater top-250-clone fraction than blood samples (p = 0.039).

Without any cell sorting, about 18-31 mg of bulk tissue yielded co-extracted RNA and DNA. Surgeons resected the patients' primary liver carcinomas. Every patient had chronic HBV infection and was treatment-naive. Reverse transcription of about 0.5 ug total RNA with a constant-region primer produced TCR beta cDNA. Sequencing libraries for TCR beta derived from three nested multiplex PCR rounds that used slightly modified ARM-PCR. TCRdb redid the calling of the multiplex PCR reads with MiXCR, one entry per CDR3 protein. The table lists roughly 190,000 distinct CDR3 sequences, just under 85% of them singletons. A word on this clonotype: The antigen remains undetermined. At one of its ends the junction is not consistent with the germline gene, which may arise from a read error.

Sequencing was performed on tumor tissue from primary liver carcinoma. The TCR was taken from a man aged 40-49 years with primary liver carcinoma and hepatitis B virus infection.

The CDR3 DNA reads TGCGCCAGCAGCCAAGATGGGTCAGGGCGCGGGACCAACATCCTGGCTTTC. Translation gives CASSQDGSGRGTNILAF. The chain couples TRBV4-3 to TRBJ2-6; TRBD2 is a possible D gene (6 bases). CDR3 length: 17 residues. CDR1 and CDR2 (germline): LGHNA, YSLEER.